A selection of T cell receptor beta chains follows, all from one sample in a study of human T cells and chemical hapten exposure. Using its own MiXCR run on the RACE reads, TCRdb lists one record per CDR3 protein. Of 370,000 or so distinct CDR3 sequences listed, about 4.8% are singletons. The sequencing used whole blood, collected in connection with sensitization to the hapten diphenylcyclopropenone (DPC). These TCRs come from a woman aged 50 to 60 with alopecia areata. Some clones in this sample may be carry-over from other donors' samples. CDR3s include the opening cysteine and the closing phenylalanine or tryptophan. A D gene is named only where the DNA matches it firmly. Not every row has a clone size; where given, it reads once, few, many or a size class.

CASSLEGSRLDTGELFF	TGTGCCAGCAGCCTCGAAGGCTCCCGTTTGGACACCGGGGAGCTGTTTTTT	TRBV9	many	-	TRBJ2-2	17
CSARVGGPKNIQYF	TGCAGTGCTAGAGTGGGGGGGCCCAAAAACATTCAGTACTTC	TRBV20-1	-	-	TRBJ2-4	14
CAISESEIIVRGSGNTIYF	TGTGCCATCAGTGAGTCCGAAATTATAGTTCGAGGTTCTGGAAACACCATATATTTT	TRBV10-3	few	-	TRBJ1-3	19
CASSFLLNNSPLHF	TGTGCCAGCAGTTTTTTACTAAATAATTCACCCCTCCACTTT	TRBV28	few	-	TRBJ1-6	14
CASSPATGGKGSPLHF	TGTGCCAGCAGTCCAGCTACAGGGGGGAAAGGATCACCCCTCCACTTT	TRBV12-3/TRBV12-4	-	TRBD1	TRBJ1-6	16
CSARDQGLVYNEQFF	TGCAGTGCTAGAGATCAAGGACTAGTGTACAATGAGCAGTTCTTC	TRBV20-1	many	TRBD2	TRBJ2-1	15
CASSLGQEKEKLFF	TGTGCCAGCAGCTTAGGACAGGAGAAGGAAAAACTGTTTTTT	TRBV7-9	many	-	TRBJ1-4	14
CASSYPGTSGRTDTQYF	TGTGCCAGCAGTTACCCTGGGACTAGCGGGAGAACAGATACGCAGTATTTT	TRBV6-6	many	TRBD2	TRBJ2-3	17
CASSVGTGNYNEQFF	TGTGCCAGCAGCGTCGGGACAGGGAATTACAATGAGCAGTTCTTC	TRBV9	many	TRBD1	TRBJ2-1	15
CASSLRTVYEQYF	TGTGCCAGCAGTTTAAGGACAGTCTACGAGCAGTACTTC	TRBV28	-	-	TRBJ2-7	13
CASSEDRAETQYF	TGTGCCAGCAGCGAGGACAGGGCCGAGACCCAGTACTTC	TRBV7-3	few	TRBD1	TRBJ2-5	13
CASSPRFRRTGSSGNTIYF	TGTGCCAGCAGCCCCCGCTTTCGCCGGACGGGTTCCTCTGGAAACACCATATATTTT	TRBV7-9	many	-	TRBJ1-3	19
CASSERDNEQFF	TGTGCCAGCAGTGAAAGGGACAATGAGCAGTTCTTC	TRBV2	few	-	TRBJ2-1	12
CAITGLAESSYNEQFF	TGTGCCATCACTGGACTAGCGGAGAGCTCCTACAATGAGCAGTTCTTC	TRBV10-3	many	TRBD2	TRBJ2-1	16
CASSGGGGASDTQYF	TGTGCCAGCAGTGGGGGCGGGGGGGCCAGTGATACGCAGTATTTT	TRBV2	many	TRBD2	TRBJ2-3	15
CASSLGLSDHKNIQYF	TGTGCCAGCAGCTTGGGTTTAAGTGACCACAAAAACATTCAGTACTTC	TRBV5-6	-	-	TRBJ2-4	16
CASSFTGAYNSPLHF	TGTGCCAGCAGCTTTACAGGGGCCTATAATTCACCCCTCCACTTT	TRBV7-2	many	TRBD1	TRBJ1-6	15
CASSLVGVEETQYF	TGTGCCAGCAGCTTGGTTGGGGTGGAAGAGACCCAGTACTTC	TRBV13	-	-	TRBJ2-5	14
CASGRNGELFF	TGTGCCAGCGGGAGAAACGGGGAGCTGTTTTTT	TRBV7-9	few	-	TRBJ2-2	11
CASSLRGISSGTDTQYF	TGTGCCAGCAGCTTAAGGGGGATCTCATCTGGCACAGATACGCAGTATTTT	TRBV7-2	many	-	TRBJ2-3	17
CASSTYAGRNYGYTF	TGTGCCAGCAGCACCTACGCCGGGAGGAACTATGGCTACACCTTC	TRBV9	many	-	TRBJ1-2	15
CASSPDSSGRADEQFF	TGTGCCAGCAGCCCCGACTCTAGCGGGAGGGCCGATGAGCAGTTCTTC	TRBV9	-	TRBD2	TRBJ2-1	16
CAISESSSGKHQETQYF	TGTGCCATCAGTGAGTCATCGAGCGGGAAGCACCAAGAGACCCAGTACTTC	TRBV10-3	few	TRBD2	TRBJ2-5	17
CSALQGNYGYTF	TGCAGTGCCCTACAGGGGAACTATGGCTACACCTTC	TRBV20-1	many	TRBD1	TRBJ1-2	12
CASSYSFSNTGELFF	TGTGCCAGCAGCTACTCTTTTTCGAACACCGGGGAGCTGTTTTTT	TRBV7-2	-	-	TRBJ2-2	15
CASSQSGDGITDTQYF	TGTGCCAGCAGTCAATCCGGGGACGGAATCACAGATACGCAGTATTTT	TRBV27	many	-	TRBJ2-3	16
CASRASGGTAYNEQFF	TGTGCCAGCAGAGCTAGCGGGGGGACTGCCTACAATGAGCAGTTCTTC	TRBV2	-	TRBD2	TRBJ2-1	16
CATSPSAGGSYNEQFF	TGTGCCACCAGTCCGTCAGCGGGGGGGTCCTACAATGAGCAGTTCTTC	TRBV24-1	many	TRBD2	TRBJ2-1	16
CASSQDESSGNTIYF	TGCGCCAGCAGCCAAGACGAGAGCTCTGGAAACACCATATATTTT	TRBV4-1	many	-	TRBJ1-3	15
CASSYRLAGANTGELFF	TGTGCCAGCAGTTATCGACTAGCGGGAGCGAACACCGGGGAGCTGTTTTTT	TRBV6-5	many	TRBD2	TRBJ2-2	17
CSVDRRLQETQYF	TGCAGCGTCGACCGACGATTGCAAGAGACCCAGTACTTC	TRBV29-1	many	-	TRBJ2-5	13
CSVETIPRASNEQFF	TGCAGCGTTGAAACTATCCCCCGGGCCAGCAATGAGCAGTTCTTC	TRBV29-1	many	-	TRBJ2-1	15
CASSWTSGGIYNEQFF	TGTGCCAGCAGCTGGACTAGCGGGGGCATATACAATGAGCAGTTCTTC	TRBV7-2	-	TRBD2	TRBJ2-1	16
CASSQVQGGGGDYNEQFF	TGCGCCAGCAGCCAAGTCCAAGGAGGGGGAGGGGACTACAATGAGCAGTTCTTC	TRBV4-1	many	-	TRBJ2-1	18
CSVEDQGWVTEAFF	TGCAGCGTTGAAGATCAGGGGTGGGTCACTGAAGCTTTCTTT	TRBV29-1	many	-	TRBJ1-1	14
CAISEVHSNQPQHF	TGTGCCATCAGTGAAGTGCATAGCAATCAGCCCCAGCATTTT	TRBV10-3	many	-	TRBJ1-5	14
CASSSSRVRAKNIQYF	TGTGCCAGCAGCTCGAGTCGGGTCCGGGCCAAAAACATTCAGTACTTC	TRBV7-8	many	-	TRBJ2-4	16
CASSLERGNSPLHF	TGTGCCAGCAGTTTGGAGAGGGGAAATTCACCCCTCCACTTT	TRBV28	many	-	TRBJ1-6	14
CASSQEPLIEQYF	TGTGCCAGCAGCCAAGAACCCTTGATCGAGCAGTACTTC	TRBV4-2	many	-	TRBJ2-7	13
CASSLAGGAEAFF	TGTGCCAGCAGCTTAGCAGGGGGGGCTGAAGCTTTCTTT	TRBV12-3/TRBV12-4	many	TRBD1	TRBJ1-1	13
CASSRDGPIQETQYF	TGTGCCAGCAGTCGGGACGGCCCAATCCAAGAGACCCAGTACTTC	TRBV6-5	-	-	TRBJ2-5	15
CASSPLPGLVAYEQYF	TGTGCCAGCAGCCCCCTTCCGGGACTAGTCGCCTACGAGCAGTACTTC	TRBV7-2	many	TRBD2	TRBJ2-7	16
CASSVSAAGELFF	TGCGCCAGCAGTGTGTCGGCAGCCGGGGAGCTGTTTTTT	TRBV10-1	many	-	TRBJ2-2	13
CASSLAGSEGYTF	TGCGCCAGCAGCTTGGCAGGATCGGAAGGCTACACCTTC	TRBV5-1	many	-	TRBJ1-2	13
CASSFRLAATDTQYF	TGTGCCAGCAGCTTCCGACTAGCAGCTACCGATACGCAGTATTTT	TRBV7-8	many	TRBD2	TRBJ2-3	15
CSRSLSGGETQYF	TGCAGTCGTTCCCTCTCCGGGGGAGAGACCCAGTACTTC	TRBV20-1	many	-	TRBJ2-5	13
CASSILRLRKFF	TGTGCCAGCAGTATACTAAGGTTACGCAAGTTCTTC	TRBV6-4	many	-	TRBJ2-1	12
CASRVLAGNEQFF	TGTGCCAGCAGAGTGCTAGCGGGGAATGAGCAGTTCTTC	TRBV27	many	TRBD2	TRBJ2-1	13
CASSPPRPSTDTQYF	TGTGCCAGCTCACCACCCCGACCTAGCACAGATACGCAGTATTTT	TRBV18	few	-	TRBJ2-3	15
CSAGGATGELFF	TGCAGTGCGGGGGGCGCCACCGGGGAGCTGTTTTTT	TRBV20-1	-	-	TRBJ2-2	12
CASSPQGNQPQHF	TGTGCCAGCAGCCCCCAGGGGAATCAGCCCCAGCATTTT	TRBV7-2	many	-	TRBJ1-5	13
CASSLALLRVHTEAFF	TGTGCCAGCAGCCTCGCCTTGCTCAGGGTGCACACTGAAGCTTTCTTT	TRBV5-5	many	-	TRBJ1-1	16
CSVEGRLNEQFF	TGCAGCGTTGAGGGGAGACTCAATGAGCAGTTCTTC	TRBV29-1	many	-	TRBJ2-1	12